This TCR beta chain was identified during a study of cytomegalovirus exposure and HLA in healthy donors. At collection, donors were nominally healthy, but unrecorded immune exposures were probable. Primers included in the PCR were 60 Vbeta and 13 Jbeta primers. TCRdb's table, derived via immunoSEQ multiplex PCR, lists solely in-frame clones and lacks some. This repertoire includes approximately 140,000 clones. In germline, CDR1 is SGHAT, CDR2 FQNNGV. The CDR3 totals 15 residues. V shed 1 base, J shed 4 bases, and the junction held 3 bases outside the gene matches. Study-wide points: With DRB1 most and HLA-C fewest, TCR association rates differed between HLA loci in a later analysis. Most TCR sequences proved rare, with some public TCRs found in many donors. Cytomegalovirus association was listed for roughly 160 TCR beta chains.

Turning to this clone: No antigen is known for it.

This TCR was sampled from a woman in her forties or fifties in good health and CMV-seronegative. The sequenced sample was PBMCs. The J gene is TRBJ2-1, the V gene TRBV11-2; 8 positions agree with TRBD2. CDR3 in DNA: TGTGCCAGCAGCTTAGCGGGGGGGGGTTACAATGAGCAGTTCTTC. Its protein is CASSLAGGGYNEQFF. Filled out from reference TRBV11-2 and TRBJ2-1, the complete variable domain reads EAGVAQSPRYKIIEKRQSVAFWCNPISGHATLYWYQQILGQGPKLLIQFQNNGVVDDSQLPKDRFSAERLKGVDSTLKIQPAKLEDSAVYLCASSLAGGGYNEQFFGPGTRLTVL.